The source of this TCR beta chain is a study of shared clonotypes between healthy human individuals. General study findings and limits: Memory subsets generally showed smaller estimated richness than naive subsets did.

Using approximately 200 ng DNA, 30,000 to 35,000 T cell genomes, the sorted-subset replicate PCRs were run. Methods used by the authors: Because ImmunoSEQ provided only junction sequences with no quality scores, the filtering differed. Sequencing was performed with immunoSEQ multiplex PCR; in TCRdb, only in-frame clones are kept and a portion is missing. D and trimming come from the DNA, and the V and J calls and clone size come from that table. The sample includes about 2 million clones, 90% to 95% of them seen just once. Notes on this clone: Its target is not known.

The CDR3 contains 16 residues. V was clipped by 5 bases and J by 8 bases, with 24 bases between them. Germline CDR1 reads MNHEY; CDR2 reads SMNVEV (reference sequence). The sequencing input was naive CD4+ T cells sorted from blood. Subset noted: CD45RA+ positively selected. The receptor was isolated from a man aged 18 to 29 in good health. The chain is built from TRBV27 and TRBJ1-2, with a tentative D call TRBD1 (5 bases). Here the CDR3 reads CASSPLGTADWGGYTF. For the CDR3, the DNA is TGTGCCAGCAGTCCTCTCGGGACGGCTGACTGGGGAGGCTACACCTTC.